The 18 T cell receptor beta chains below were found in one sample sequenced in a study of early T cells in non-severe SARS-CoV-2 infection. One entry per CDR3 protein results from TCRdb running MiXCR on the 5' RACE reads. The sample lists approximately 66,000 distinct CDR3 sequences, approximately 12% occurring once. The source material was whole blood, sampled at baseline. These receptor sequences come from an adult who was a healthcare worker with PCR-confirmed SARS-CoV-2 infection or an uninfected control (not recorded which). The donor label of this sample is uncertain.

The chain combines TRBV4-1 with TRBJ2-7; D remains unclear. Germline CDR1 and CDR2: MGHRA and YSYEKL. V was shortened by 0 bases and J by 4 bases, with 10 bases between the two germline ends. This CDR3 region has 14 residues. CDR3 DNA: TGCGCCAGCAGCCAAGATTCTTCCACTTACGAGCAGTACGTC. It specifies CASSQDSSTYEQYV.

J is TRBJ2-2 and V is TRBV6-6; 10 positions match TRBD2. The CDR3 has 15 amino acids. The trim removed 6 bases at V and 2 bases at J, leaving 3 bases unmatched. Germline V gives CDR1 MNHNY, CDR2 SVGAGI (reference sequence). CDR3 amino acids: CASRRTSGNTGELFF. The CDR3 DNA is TGTGCCAGCAGACGGACTAGCGGCAACACCGGGGAGCTGTTTTTT.

The genes are TRBV5-4 and TRBJ2-1; 12 bases line up with TRBD2. CDR1 and CDR2 from the germline V gene are SGHNT and YYREEE (reference sequence). The V gene end was trimmed by 4 bases and the J gene end by 0 bases; junction bases not matched to a gene: 5. This CDR3 contains 17 residues. Here the CDR3 DNA reads TGTGCCAGCAGCAGCAGACTAGCGGGGGACTCCTACAATGAGCAGTTCTTC. It is translated as CASSSRLAGDSYNEQFF.

V usage is TRBV7-2 and J usage is TRBJ1-6; D may be TRBD1 (5 bases). Trimming took 5 bases from V and 13 from J, leaving 24 bases between them. The CDR3 contains 16 residues. CDR1 is SGHTA and CDR2 is FQGNSA in the germline V gene. As DNA, the CDR3 is TGTGCCAGCAGCCAGCCTAGGGGACCCATTTTGTCTCCCCTCCACTTT. Its protein is CASSQPRGPILSPLHF.

The rearrangement links TRBV5-6 to TRBJ2-7; D is perhaps TRBD1 or TRBD2 (6 bases each). The CDR3 totals 17 residues. CDR1 and CDR2 (germline): SGHDT, YYEEEE. The V end was cut by 4 bases, the J end by 5 bases, with 25 bases between. The CDR3 loop is CASSQTGDTRTTNEQYV. In DNA form, the CDR3 reads TGTGCCAGCAGCCAAACGGGGGACACCCGAACAACTAACGAGCAGTACGTC.

This clonotype was observed at least ten times. The J gene is TRBJ1-6, the V gene TRBV10-3; the D is unclear. CDR3 length equals 13 residues. The V and J ends lost 7 bases and 6 bases respectively, with 10 bases between them. Germline V gene lookup returns CDR1 ENHRY and CDR2 SYGVKD. CDR3 in DNA: TGTGCCATCACCTGGGAGGTTAATTCACCCCTCCACTTT. It codes for CAITWEVNSPLHF.

This clonotype was detected many times. V gene TRBV2 combines with J gene TRBJ2-3, with 12 bases matching TRBD2. Germline V gene sequence: CDR1 SNHLY, CDR2 FYNNEI. V lost 5 bases, J lost 0 bases, and 6 bases stayed unmatched. CDR3 size: 17 residues. As DNA, the CDR3 is TGTGCCAGCAGTCGATGGACTAGCGGGGCGAGCACAGATACGCAGTATTTT. It is translated as CASSRWTSGASTDTQYF.

Ten or more counts support this clonotype. This chain connects TRBV18 to TRBJ2-3; D is uncertain. The CDR3 contains 16 residues. The V gene lost 1 base and the J gene lost 7 bases, with 18 bases spanning the gap. Germline lookup yields CDR1 KGHSH and CDR2 LQKENI. The CDR3 region has the DNA TGTGCCAGCTCACCACGGACCCCCCCAGTAGTAAATACGCAGTATTTT. Its protein product is CASSPRTPPVVNTQYF.

The sample holds a few counts of this clonotype. This rearrangement joins TRBV3-1 to TRBJ2-1; D gene uncertain. The CDR3 sequence is 12 residues long. The germline gives CDR1 LGHDT, CDR2 YNNKEL (reference sequence). Trimming removed 1 base from V and 8 bases from J, with 6 bases in between. The CDR3 protein is CASSQGVYEQFF. In DNA form, the CDR3 reads TGTGCCAGCAGCCAAGGGGTCTATGAGCAGTTCTTC.

This clonotype appeared many times. The chain employs TRBV3-1 and TRBJ1-1; maybe TRBD1 (6 bases). The CDR3 extends over 13 amino acids. The germline V gene encodes CDR1 LGHDT and CDR2 YNNKEL (reference sequence). Trimming shortened V by 1 base and J by 5 bases, and 8 bases separated the two germline ends. The CDR3 DNA reads as TGTGCCAGCAGCCAAGGGAGGGGGACTGAAGCTTTCTTT. Amino acids: CASSQGRGTEAFF.

The chain recombines TRBV18 with TRBJ2-5; no clear D. V lost 6 bases and J 3 bases, leaving 11 bases between the germline ends. Germline V lookup: CDR1 KGHSH, CDR2 LQKENI. This CDR3 region has 13 residues. CDR3 amino acids: CASSPNGKETQYF. Here the CDR3 DNA reads TGTGCCAGCTCCCCGAACGGAAAAGAGACCCAGTACTTC.

V is TRBV10-1 and J is TRBJ2-6; D gene unclear. This CDR3 contains 14 residues. V was cut by 1 base and J by 0 bases, with 1 base left in between. Germline lookup yields CDR1 WNHNN and CDR2 SYGVQD (reference sequence). The CDR3 bases are TGCGCCAGCAGTGAGTACTCTGGGGCCAACGTCCTGACTTTC. Its translation is CASSEYSGANVLTF.

The V gene is TRBV4-1, the J gene TRBJ2-5; D is unclear. Trimming took 1 base from V and 2 from J, leaving 8 bases between them. Per germline, CDR1 MGHRA and CDR2 YSYEKL. This CDR3 has 14 amino acids. CDR3 residues: CASSQVARQETQYF. In DNA, the CDR3 is TGCGCCAGCAGCCAAGTTGCTCGGCAAGAGACCCAGTACTTC.

This clonotype was observed many times. The V and J genes are TRBV15 and TRBJ2-6; no firm D call. In germline, CDR1 is LNHNV, CDR2 YYDKDF (reference sequence). The CDR3 has 19 amino acids. Trimming removed 0 bases at V and 0 bases at J, with 15 bases between. The CDR3: CATSRDPRDGISGANVLTF. CDR3 bases: TGTGCCACCAGCAGAGATCCCCGCGACGGCATCTCTGGGGCCAACGTCCTGACTTTC.

This clonotype was detected ten times or more. The chain combines TRBV15 with TRBJ2-2, with TRBD1 identical over 9 bases. Trimming at V came to 0 bases and at J to 7 bases, leaving 12 bases not matched to a gene. Germline CDR1 is LNHNV and CDR2 is YYDKDF (reference sequence). The CDR3 has 18 residues. The CDR3 nucleotides are TGTGCCACCAGCAGAGATCCCCGGGACAGGGTAGTTGTCGGGGAGCTGTTTTTT. As protein: CATSRDPRDRVVVGELFF.

Ten or more counts support this clonotype. The chain has TRBV6-6 and TRBJ2-5; 14 bases are a match to TRBD2. This CDR3 comprises 16 residues. Germline-derived CDR1 and CDR2 are MNHNY and SVGAGI (reference sequence). The V segment lost 4 bases and the J segment 2 bases; nucleotides outside the gene matches: 3. CDR3 coding DNA: TGTGCCAGCAGTTTGACTAGCGGGGGGGCGCAAGAGACCCAGTACTTC. Its protein product is CASSLTSGGAQETQYF.

Ten or more counts support this clonotype. In nucleotides, the CDR3 is TGTGCCAGCAGCGCCACAGGGGGCAGCAATCAGCCCCAGCATTTT. The encoded protein is CASSATGGSNQPQHF. V gene TRBV9 combines with J gene TRBJ1-5; 9 bases fit TRBD1. Unmatched junction bases numbered 2, after V lost 3 bases and J lost 1 base. Germline assignment: CDR1 SGDLS and CDR2 YYNGEE. The CDR3 length is 15 residues. The full variable domain, with the rest looked up from reference TRBV9 and TRBJ1-5, is DSGVTQTPKHLITATGQRVTLRCSPRSGDLSVYWYQQSLDQGLQFLIQYYNGEERAKGNILERFSAQQFPDLHSELNLSSLELGDSALYFCASSATGGSNQPQHFGDGTRLSIL.

The CDR3 sequence is CASRENSRNTEAFF. CDR3 bases: TGCGCCAGCAGAGAGAATTCGCGGAACACTGAAGCTTTCTTT. The chain recombines TRBV10-1 with TRBJ1-1; D gene ambiguous. The CDR3 has 14 amino acids. Per the germline V gene, CDR1 is WNHNN and CDR2 is SYGVQD (reference sequence). V lost 6 bases and J lost 1, with 12 bases in between.